A selection of T cell receptor beta chains follows, all from one sample in a study of CD8 T cells in Susac syndrome. TCRdb recomputed calls from the immunoSEQ multiplex PCR reads with MiXCR, one row per CDR3 protein. The sample comprises 100,000 to 150,000 distinct CDR3 sequences, about 92% of which are singletons, and roughly 0.29% rests with the top ten. Source material: CD8+ T cells from PBMCs. The receptors come from a human donor with multiple sclerosis. The CDR3 runs from the conserved cysteine through the conserved F or W. A D gene is named only where the DNA matches it firmly. A clone size is listed for some rows: how often the clone was seen (once, few, many), or a class if it is expanded.

j_call: TRBJ2-7
d_call: .
v_call: TRBV6-2/TRBV6-3
clone_size: .
cdr3_nt: TGTGCCAGCAGGGGAGCAACTTACGAGCAGTACTTC
cdr3_aa: CASRGATYEQYF

j_call: TRBJ2-3
d_call: TRBD2
v_call: TRBV9
clone_size: .
cdr3_nt: TGTGCCAGCAGCGCGGCGGGAGTGACAGATACGCAGTATTTT
cdr3_aa: CASSAAGVTDTQYF

j_call: TRBJ2-1
d_call: TRBD1
v_call: TRBV27
clone_size: .
cdr3_nt: TGTGCCAGCAGTATAGGGACAGGGGGAGGCGATGAGCAGTTCTTC
cdr3_aa: CASSIGTGGGDEQFF

j_call: TRBJ2-1
d_call: .
v_call: TRBV4-1
clone_size: .
cdr3_nt: TGCGCCAGCAGCCAAGAGGGGGCAGTCTCCTACAATGAGCAGTTCTTC
cdr3_aa: CASSQEGAVSYNEQFF

j_call: TRBJ1-2
d_call: .
v_call: TRBV2
clone_size: .
cdr3_nt: TGTGCCAGCACCGACCCCGGCGGAAACTATGGCTACACCTTC
cdr3_aa: CASTDPGGNYGYTF

j_call: TRBJ2-1
d_call: .
v_call: TRBV4-1
clone_size: .
cdr3_nt: TGCGCCAGCAGCCAAGAGGGGGGCTTCCGGGGGAATGAGCAGTTCTTC
cdr3_aa: CASSQEGGFRGNEQFF

j_call: TRBJ2-2
d_call: TRBD1
v_call: TRBV10-3
clone_size: .
cdr3_nt: TGTGCCATCAATACTGGACAGGAAAATCGGGTGGGCACCGGGGAGCTGTTTTTT
cdr3_aa: CAINTGQENRVGTGELFF

j_call: TRBJ2-4
d_call: .
v_call: TRBV7-9
clone_size: .
cdr3_nt: TGTGCCAGCAGCTTAGAGGGGATGGGGGACGGAGGAAACATTCAGTACTTC
cdr3_aa: CASSLEGMGDGGNIQYF

j_call: TRBJ2-1
d_call: TRBD2
v_call: TRBV19
clone_size: .
cdr3_nt: TGTGCCAGTAGTTGGGGGGGAGGAGGCGAGCAGTTCTTC
cdr3_aa: CASSWGGGGEQFF

j_call: TRBJ2-7
d_call: .
v_call: TRBV4-1
clone_size: .
cdr3_nt: TGCGCCAGCAGCCAAGACCAGGGGGAGCAGTACTTC
cdr3_aa: CASSQDQGEQYF

j_call: TRBJ1-1
d_call: TRBD1
v_call: TRBV7-8
clone_size: .
cdr3_nt: TGTGCCAGCAGCTATGGGACAGGGTTAAGCATGAACACTGAAGCTTTCTTT
cdr3_aa: CASSYGTGLSMNTEAFF

j_call: TRBJ2-7
d_call: TRBD1
v_call: TRBV9
clone_size: .
cdr3_nt: TGTGCCAGCAGCCCCCGGGACAGGGGCGAGCAGTACTTC
cdr3_aa: CASSPRDRGEQYF

j_call: TRBJ2-1
d_call: TRBD1
v_call: TRBV27
clone_size: .
cdr3_nt: TGTGCCAGCGGGGGACAGAGCTACAATGAGCAGTTCTTC
cdr3_aa: CASGGQSYNEQFF

j_call: TRBJ2-5
d_call: TRBD2
v_call: TRBV6-5
clone_size: .
cdr3_nt: TGTGCCAGCGGAGAGAGCGGGGGTAGCCAAGAGACCCAGTACTTC
cdr3_aa: CASGESGGSQETQYF

j_call: TRBJ1-2
d_call: .
v_call: TRBV4-1
clone_size: .
cdr3_nt: TGCGCCAGCAGCCAAACAGCTACTAACTATGGCTACACCTTC
cdr3_aa: CASSQTATNYGYTF

j_call: TRBJ2-5
d_call: .
v_call: TRBV7-9
clone_size: .
cdr3_nt: TGTGCCAGCAGCGGAAAGGGGATTGCGGAGACCCAGTACTTC
cdr3_aa: CASSGKGIAETQYF

j_call: TRBJ1-5
d_call: .
v_call: TRBV6-2/TRBV6-3
clone_size: .
cdr3_nt: TGTGCCAGCAGTTACTCGGCCAGTAGCAATCAGCCCCAGCATTTT
cdr3_aa: CASSYSASSNQPQHF

j_call: TRBJ1-1
d_call: TRBD1
v_call: TRBV30
clone_size: once
cdr3_nt: TGTGCCTGGAGCCCGGGACAGGGGGCCGCTGAAGCTTTCTTT
cdr3_aa: CAWSPGQGAAEAFF

j_call: TRBJ2-5
d_call: TRBD2
v_call: TRBV7-9
clone_size: .
cdr3_nt: TGTGCCAGCAACAAAGACGGGGCTAGCGGGATGAATCAAGAGACCCAGTACTTC
cdr3_aa: CASNKDGASGMNQETQYF

j_call: TRBJ2-2
d_call: TRBD1
v_call: TRBV24-1
clone_size: .
cdr3_nt: TGTGCCACCAGTGACTCCGGGGACAGGGAACTAACCGGGGAGCTGTTTTTT
cdr3_aa: CATSDSGDRELTGELFF

j_call: TRBJ2-7
d_call: .
v_call: TRBV28
clone_size: once
cdr3_nt: TGTGCCAGCAGTTTAATCAGGGCAGCCGAGCAGTACTTC
cdr3_aa: CASSLIRAAEQYF

j_call: TRBJ2-7
d_call: TRBD1
v_call: TRBV20-1
clone_size: .
cdr3_nt: TGCAGTGCTAGACCTCGGGACAGGGGCCCCTACGAGCAGTACTTC
cdr3_aa: CSARPRDRGPYEQYF

j_call: TRBJ1-5
d_call: .
v_call: TRBV15
clone_size: .
cdr3_nt: TGTGCCACCAGCTCATACAGGGTAAGCAATCAGCCCCAGCATTTT
cdr3_aa: CATSSYRVSNQPQHF

j_call: TRBJ2-3
d_call: .
v_call: TRBV30
clone_size: .
cdr3_nt: TGTGCCTGGATCGGCAGCGCTGGGACAGATACGCAGTATTTT
cdr3_aa: CAWIGSAGTDTQYF

j_call: TRBJ2-7
d_call: .
v_call: TRBV29-1
clone_size: .
cdr3_nt: TGCAGCGTTGAACCCGGGACCTACGAGCAGTACTTC
cdr3_aa: CSVEPGTYEQYF

j_call: TRBJ2-1
d_call: TRBD2
v_call: TRBV19
clone_size: .
cdr3_nt: TGTGCCACCAAAGGCTCTTTCATAGTCGGGAGGGCTGCGGATGAGCAGTTCTTC
cdr3_aa: CATKGSFIVGRAADEQFF

j_call: TRBJ1-4
d_call: .
v_call: TRBV6-1
clone_size: .
cdr3_nt: TGTGCCAGCACCCACCCGGGAGAAAATGAAAAACTGTTTTTT
cdr3_aa: CASTHPGENEKLFF

j_call: TRBJ1-2
d_call: TRBD1
v_call: TRBV3-1
clone_size: .
cdr3_nt: TGTGCCAGCAGCCATCCCGGGACAGGGGTCGATTACTATGGCTACACCTTC
cdr3_aa: CASSHPGTGVDYYGYTF

j_call: TRBJ2-3
d_call: .
v_call: TRBV9
clone_size: .
cdr3_nt: TGTGCCAGCAGCGTAGTCGACTACCCCATCACAGATACGCAGTATTTT
cdr3_aa: CASSVVDYPITDTQYF

j_call: TRBJ1-5
d_call: .
v_call: TRBV15
clone_size: .
cdr3_nt: TGTGCCACCAGCAACGGACAATCCAATCAGCCCCAGCATTTT
cdr3_aa: CATSNGQSNQPQHF

j_call: TRBJ2-3
d_call: TRBD1
v_call: TRBV30
clone_size: .
cdr3_nt: TGTGCCTGGAGTTGGGGATCCGGGACAGCCGAGATTCCTGGCACAGATACGCAGTATTTT
cdr3_aa: CAWSWGSGTAEIPGTDTQYF

j_call: TRBJ2-3
d_call: .
v_call: TRBV5-6
clone_size: .
cdr3_nt: TGTGCCAGCAGCTTGCAGACAGATACGCAGTATTTT
cdr3_aa: CASSLQTDTQYF

j_call: TRBJ1-2
d_call: .
v_call: TRBV27
clone_size: .
cdr3_nt: TGTGCCAGCAGTCATCACAGGAGTAATAACTATGGCTACACCTTC
cdr3_aa: CASSHHRSNNYGYTF

j_call: TRBJ2-7
d_call: .
v_call: TRBV20-1
clone_size: .
cdr3_nt: TGCAGTGCTAGAGATCTGGGAAGGGTTTTGGTCGAGCAGTACTTC
cdr3_aa: CSARDLGRVLVEQYF

j_call: TRBJ2-5
d_call: TRBD1
v_call: TRBV9
clone_size: .
cdr3_nt: TGTGCCAGCAGCGGACAGGGGAGGAATCAAGAGACCCAGTACTTC
cdr3_aa: CASSGQGRNQETQYF

j_call: TRBJ2-7
d_call: TRBD2
v_call: TRBV3-1
clone_size: .
cdr3_nt: TGTGCCAGCAGCCCACGGGATAGCGGGGTCCACGAGCAGTACTTC
cdr3_aa: CASSPRDSGVHEQYF

j_call: TRBJ2-1
d_call: .
v_call: TRBV29-1
clone_size: .
cdr3_nt: TGCAGCGTTGACGGTAGCTCCTACAATGAGCAGTTCTTC
cdr3_aa: CSVDGSSYNEQFF

j_call: TRBJ2-3
d_call: .
v_call: TRBV29-1
clone_size: .
cdr3_nt: TGCAGCGTTGCCCCAGGGGACTCTGGCACAGATACGCAGTATTTT
cdr3_aa: CSVAPGDSGTDTQYF

j_call: TRBJ2-2
d_call: .
v_call: TRBV5-1
clone_size: .
cdr3_nt: TGCGCCAGCAGCTTCAACTCCTTGAACACCGGGGAGCTGTTTTTT
cdr3_aa: CASSFNSLNTGELFF

j_call: TRBJ2-1
d_call: TRBD1
v_call: TRBV5-1
clone_size: .
cdr3_nt: TGCGCCAGCAGCTTCGGTACAGGGGATGAGCAGTTCTTC
cdr3_aa: CASSFGTGDEQFF

j_call: TRBJ2-5
d_call: .
v_call: TRBV11-2
clone_size: .
cdr3_nt: TGTGCCAGCAGCCAAAACACCGGGACAAGGGGCCAAGAGACCCAGTACTTC
cdr3_aa: CASSQNTGTRGQETQYF

j_call: TRBJ2-1
d_call: .
v_call: TRBV30
clone_size: .
cdr3_nt: TGTGCCTGGAGTTTCGGCGGGTCGGCTGAGCAGTTCTTC
cdr3_aa: CAWSFGGSAEQFF

j_call: TRBJ2-2
d_call: .
v_call: TRBV30
clone_size: .
cdr3_nt: TGTGCCTGGAGTGCGAGGTCCGGGGAGCTGTTTTTT
cdr3_aa: CAWSARSGELFF

j_call: TRBJ2-7
d_call: TRBD1
v_call: TRBV6-6
clone_size: once
cdr3_nt: TGTGCCAGCAGTTCAACAGACAGGGGGCAAATAGGCGAGCAGTACTTC
cdr3_aa: CASSSTDRGQIGEQYF

j_call: TRBJ2-3
d_call: .
v_call: TRBV6-5
clone_size: .
cdr3_nt: TGTGCCAGCAGTCTAGGGACTAGCACAGATACGCAGTATTTT
cdr3_aa: CASSLGTSTDTQYF

j_call: TRBJ2-6
d_call: TRBD2
v_call: TRBV3-1
clone_size: .
cdr3_nt: TGTGCCAGCAGCCAGGCCGTTAGCGGGGGGCCGGGTGGGGCCAACGTCCTGACTTTC
cdr3_aa: CASSQAVSGGPGGANVLTF

j_call: TRBJ1-2
d_call: TRBD1
v_call: TRBV27
clone_size: once
cdr3_nt: TGTGCCAGCAGTCCTCGGACAGGGGTGGACTATGGCTACACCTTC
cdr3_aa: CASSPRTGVDYGYTF

j_call: TRBJ2-1
d_call: .
v_call: TRBV19
clone_size: .
cdr3_nt: TGTGCCAGTAGTCCACACCGGGGAAGCTCCTACAATGAGCAGTTCTTC
cdr3_aa: CASSPHRGSSYNEQFF

j_call: TRBJ2-2
d_call: .
v_call: TRBV6-5
clone_size: once
cdr3_nt: TGTGCCAGCAAGGAGAGGGGGACCGGGGAGCTGTTTTTT
cdr3_aa: CASKERGTGELFF

j_call: TRBJ2-7
d_call: .
v_call: TRBV5-4
clone_size: .
cdr3_nt: TGTGCCAGCAGAGACTCAGGGAGGTACGAGCAGTACTTC
cdr3_aa: CASRDSGRYEQYF

j_call: TRBJ2-5
d_call: .
v_call: TRBV9
clone_size: once
cdr3_nt: TGTGCCAGCAGCGGGATTGGAGTGGGTGAGACCCAGTACTTC
cdr3_aa: CASSGIGVGETQYF

j_call: TRBJ2-7
d_call: .
v_call: TRBV4-1
clone_size: .
cdr3_nt: TGCGCCAGCAGCCTCCGGGACGCCTCCTACGAGCAGTACTTC
cdr3_aa: CASSLRDASYEQYF

j_call: TRBJ1-2
d_call: TRBD1
v_call: TRBV7-9
clone_size: .
cdr3_nt: TGTGCCAGCAGCTTAGGCTGGGCGGGACAGGGTCCCTTAAGCCGCTACACCTTC
cdr3_aa: CASSLGWAGQGPLSRYTF

j_call: TRBJ2-5
d_call: TRBD2
v_call: TRBV19
clone_size: .
cdr3_nt: TGTGCCAGTAGTATAATAGGGACTAGCGGGAGGCCTGGGGAGACCCAGTACTTC
cdr3_aa: CASSIIGTSGRPGETQYF

j_call: TRBJ2-3
d_call: .
v_call: TRBV29-1
clone_size: .
cdr3_nt: TGCAGCGTTGATTACACAGATACGCAGTATTTT
cdr3_aa: CSVDYTDTQYF